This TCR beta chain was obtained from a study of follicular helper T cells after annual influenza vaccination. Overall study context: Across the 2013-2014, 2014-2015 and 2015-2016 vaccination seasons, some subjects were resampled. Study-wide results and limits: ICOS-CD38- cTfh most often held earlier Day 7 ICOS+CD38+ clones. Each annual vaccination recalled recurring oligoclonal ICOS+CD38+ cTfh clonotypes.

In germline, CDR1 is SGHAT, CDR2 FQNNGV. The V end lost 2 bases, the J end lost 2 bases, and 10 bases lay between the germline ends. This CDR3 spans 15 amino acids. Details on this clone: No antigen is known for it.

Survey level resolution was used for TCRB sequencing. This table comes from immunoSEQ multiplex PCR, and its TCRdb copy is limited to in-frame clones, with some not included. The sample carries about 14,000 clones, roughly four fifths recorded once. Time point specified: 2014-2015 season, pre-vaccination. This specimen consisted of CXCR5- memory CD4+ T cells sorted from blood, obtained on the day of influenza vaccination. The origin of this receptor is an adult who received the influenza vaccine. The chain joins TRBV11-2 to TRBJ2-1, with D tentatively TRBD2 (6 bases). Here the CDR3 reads CASSLSTSPYNEQFF. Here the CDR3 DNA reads TGTGCCAGCAGCTTAAGTACTAGCCCCTACAATGAGCAGTTCTTC.